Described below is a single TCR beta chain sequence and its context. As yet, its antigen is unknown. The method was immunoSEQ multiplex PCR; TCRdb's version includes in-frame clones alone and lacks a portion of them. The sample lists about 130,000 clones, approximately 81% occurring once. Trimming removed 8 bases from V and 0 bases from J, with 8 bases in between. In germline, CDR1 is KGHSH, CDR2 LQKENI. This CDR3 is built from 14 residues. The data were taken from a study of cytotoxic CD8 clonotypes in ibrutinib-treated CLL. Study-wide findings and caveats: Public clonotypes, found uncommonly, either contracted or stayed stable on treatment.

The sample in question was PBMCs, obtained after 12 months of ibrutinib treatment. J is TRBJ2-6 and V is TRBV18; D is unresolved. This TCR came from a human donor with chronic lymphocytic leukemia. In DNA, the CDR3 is TGTGCCAGCGCTGGATACTCTGGGGCCAACGTCCTGACTTTC. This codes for CASAGYSGANVLTF. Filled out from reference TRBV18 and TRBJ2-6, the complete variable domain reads NAGVMQNPRHLVRRRGQEARLRCSPMKGHSHVYWYRQLPEEGLKFMVYLQKENIIDESGMPKERFSAEFPKEGPSILRIQQVVRGDSAAYFCASAGYSGANVLTFGAGSRLTVL.